This T cell receptor beta chain was recorded in a study of blood T cell repertoires in COVID-19. Background on the study: COVID-19 samples from acute and convalescent phases originated in the United States, Italy and Spain.

Cohort assignment relied on participant-reported clinical history. Some clones are missing from TCRdb's copy, which holds only in-frame ones; the method was immunoSEQ multiplex PCR. The sample lists about 63,000 clones; about 82% were seen once. Germline V lookup: CDR1 LNHDA, CDR2 SQIVND (reference sequence). The CDR3 sequence is 15 residues long. V gave up 6 bases and J gave up 5 bases; unmatched junction bases: 10. This chain links TRBV19 with TRBJ2-4; 7 bases align to TRBD2. This TCR came from a woman in her thirties or forties with acute COVID-19. Sequencing was done on a sample of PBMCs or T cells enriched from blood (not recorded which). The CDR3 sequence: CASSSTGTTQNIQYF. CDR3 sequence (DNA): TGTGCCAGTAGCTCCACCGGGACTACTCAAAACATTCAGTACTTC.